Below, one TCR beta chain is given with its context. The antigen is unknown. This entry comes from a study of vaccination effects on CD4 cells after COVID-19. V was shortened by 5 bases and J by 5 bases, with 6 bases between the two germline ends. The CDR3 is 11 residues long. Pools of viral peptides were used by the ViraFEST assay to expand antigen-specific CD4+ T cells ahead of sequencing. A roughly 10-day culture period preceded the isolation of CD4+ T cells. Two-dose vaccination with either BNT162b2 or mRNA-1273 was given to the participants. Data came from immunoSEQ multiplex PCR; TCRdb stores just in-frame clones and leaves some out. The table shows around 24,000 clones, with 60% to 80% occurring only once.

The origin of this receptor is a human donor who received a COVID-19 vaccine. Some clones in this sample may be carry-over from other donors' samples. The specimen comprised CD4+ T cells from PBMCs cultured with SARS-CoV-2 spike peptides, sampled after COVID-19 vaccination. The chain links TRBV6-7 to TRBJ1-1; no clear D gene. TRBV6-7 is an ORF, and what it does is uncertain. This CDR3 is CASSIFTEAFF. In nucleotides, the CDR3 is TGTGCCAGCAGTATCTTTACTGAAGCTTTCTTT.